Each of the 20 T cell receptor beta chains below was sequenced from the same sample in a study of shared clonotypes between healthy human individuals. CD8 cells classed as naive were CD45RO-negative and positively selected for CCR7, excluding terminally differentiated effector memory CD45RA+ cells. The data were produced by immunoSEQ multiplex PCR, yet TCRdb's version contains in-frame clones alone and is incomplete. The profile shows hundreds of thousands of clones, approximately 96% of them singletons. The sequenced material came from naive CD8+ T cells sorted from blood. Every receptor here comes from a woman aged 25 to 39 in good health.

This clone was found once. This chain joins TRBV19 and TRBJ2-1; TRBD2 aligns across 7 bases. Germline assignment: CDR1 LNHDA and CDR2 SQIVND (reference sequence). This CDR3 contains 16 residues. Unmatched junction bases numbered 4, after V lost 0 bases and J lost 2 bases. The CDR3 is CASSIERGSPYNEQFF. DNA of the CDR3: TGTGCCAGTAGTATAGAACGCGGGAGCCCCTACAATGAGCAGTTCTTC.

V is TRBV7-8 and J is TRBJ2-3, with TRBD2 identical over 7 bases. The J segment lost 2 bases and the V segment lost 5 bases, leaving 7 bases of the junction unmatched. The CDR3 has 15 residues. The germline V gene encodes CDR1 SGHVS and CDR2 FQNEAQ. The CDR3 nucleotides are TGTGCCAGCAGCCCCCAAGCGGGAAACACAGATACGCAGTATTTT. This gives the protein CASSPQAGNTDTQYF.

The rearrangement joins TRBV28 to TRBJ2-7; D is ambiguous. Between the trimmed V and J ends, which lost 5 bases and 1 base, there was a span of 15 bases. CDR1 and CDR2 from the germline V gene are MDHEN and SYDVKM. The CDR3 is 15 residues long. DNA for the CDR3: TGTGCCAGCAGTCCCCCATCGGTGCGGTCCTACGAGCAGTACTTC. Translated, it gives CASSPPSVRSYEQYF. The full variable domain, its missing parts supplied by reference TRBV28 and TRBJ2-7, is DVKVTQSSRYLVKRTGEKVFLECVQDMDHENMFWYRQDPGLGLRLIYFSYDVKMKEKGDIPEGYSVSREKKERFSLILESASTNQTSMYLCASSPPSVRSYEQYFGPGTRLTVT.

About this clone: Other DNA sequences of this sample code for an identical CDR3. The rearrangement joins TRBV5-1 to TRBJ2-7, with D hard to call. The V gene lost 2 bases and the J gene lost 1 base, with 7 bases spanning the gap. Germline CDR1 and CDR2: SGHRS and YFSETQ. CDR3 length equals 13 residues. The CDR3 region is CASSFAESYEQYF. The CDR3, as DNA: TGCGCCAGCAGCTTTGCGGAGTCCTACGAGCAGTACTTC.

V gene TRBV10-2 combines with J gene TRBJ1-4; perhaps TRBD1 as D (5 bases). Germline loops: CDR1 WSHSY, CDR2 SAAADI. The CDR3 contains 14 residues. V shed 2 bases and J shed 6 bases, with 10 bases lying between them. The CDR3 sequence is CASSEGGEDEKLFF. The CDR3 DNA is TGCGCCAGCAGTGAGGGGGGGGAAGATGAAAAACTGTTTTTT.

The CDR3 reads CASSQAQGRSEQFF. CDR3 nucleotides: TGTGCCAGCAGCCAAGCACAGGGGCGGAGTGAGCAGTTCTTC. The rearrangement joins TRBV4-2 to TRBJ2-1, with TRBD1 identical over 7 bases. The CDR3 covers 14 residues. Germline V gene lookup returns CDR1 LGHNA and CDR2 YNFKEQ. The V segment lost 1 base and the J segment 9 bases; nucleotides outside the gene matches: 6.

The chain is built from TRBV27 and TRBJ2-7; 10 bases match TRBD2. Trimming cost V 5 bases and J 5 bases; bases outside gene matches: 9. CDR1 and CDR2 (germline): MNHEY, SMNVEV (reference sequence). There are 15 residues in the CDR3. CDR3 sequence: CASSILAGASNEQYF. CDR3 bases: TGTGCCAGCAGTATCCTAGCGGGAGCATCCAACGAGCAGTACTTC.

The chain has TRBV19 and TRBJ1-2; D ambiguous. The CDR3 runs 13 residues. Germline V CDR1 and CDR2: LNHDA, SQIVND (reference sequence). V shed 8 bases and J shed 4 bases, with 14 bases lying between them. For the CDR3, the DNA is TGTGCCAGTTCAGCCGGGATGATCTATGGCTACACCTTC. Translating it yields CASSAGMIYGYTF.

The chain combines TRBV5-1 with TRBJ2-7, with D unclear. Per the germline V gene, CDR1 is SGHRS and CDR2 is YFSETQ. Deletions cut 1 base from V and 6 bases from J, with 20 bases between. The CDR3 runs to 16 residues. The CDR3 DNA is TGCGCCAGCAGCTTGTACCCGACGCGACTTAATTCCGAGCAGTACTTC. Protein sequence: CASSLYPTRLNSEQYF.

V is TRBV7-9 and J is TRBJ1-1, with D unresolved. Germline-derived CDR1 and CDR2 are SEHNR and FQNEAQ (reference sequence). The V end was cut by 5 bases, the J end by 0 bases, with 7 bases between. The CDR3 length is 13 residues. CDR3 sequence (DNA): TGTGCCAGCAGCGACGAGATGAACACTGAAGCTTTCTTT. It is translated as CASSDEMNTEAFF.

This CDR3 is CASSEAGNSNQPQHF. DNA for the CDR3: TGTGCCAGCAGTGAAGCGGGAAATAGCAATCAGCCCCAGCATTTT. V usage is TRBV6-1 and J usage is TRBJ1-5; D gene unclear. CDR3 length equals 15 residues. Germline CDR1 and CDR2: MNHNS and SASEGT. V was pared by 0 bases and J by 0 bases, with 6 bases between.

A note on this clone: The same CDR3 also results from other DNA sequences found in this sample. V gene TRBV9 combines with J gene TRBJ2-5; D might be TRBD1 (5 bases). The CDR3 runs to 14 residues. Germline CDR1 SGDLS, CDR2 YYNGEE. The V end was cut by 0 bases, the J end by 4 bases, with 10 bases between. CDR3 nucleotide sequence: TGTGCCAGCAGCGTAGGGGGCAGTGGAGAGACCCAGTACTTC. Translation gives CASSVGGSGETQYF. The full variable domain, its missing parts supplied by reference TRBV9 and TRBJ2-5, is DSGVTQTPKHLITATGQRVTLRCSPRSGDLSVYWYQQSLDQGLQFLIQYYNGEERAKGNILERFSAQQFPDLHSELNLSSLELGDSALYFCASSVGGSGETQYFGPGTRLLVL.

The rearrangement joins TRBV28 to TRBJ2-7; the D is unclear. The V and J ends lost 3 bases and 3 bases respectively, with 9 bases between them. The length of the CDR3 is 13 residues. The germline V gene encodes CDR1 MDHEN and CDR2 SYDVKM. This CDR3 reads CASSLVGIYEQYF. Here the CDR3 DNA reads TGTGCCAGCAGTTTGGTCGGAATCTACGAGCAGTACTTC.

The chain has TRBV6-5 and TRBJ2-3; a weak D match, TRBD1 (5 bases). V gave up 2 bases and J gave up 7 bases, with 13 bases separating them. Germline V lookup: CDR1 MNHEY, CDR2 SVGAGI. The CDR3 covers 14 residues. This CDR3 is CASSYRGNTHTQYF. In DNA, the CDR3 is TGTGCCAGCAGTTACAGGGGTAATACGCATACGCAGTATTTT.

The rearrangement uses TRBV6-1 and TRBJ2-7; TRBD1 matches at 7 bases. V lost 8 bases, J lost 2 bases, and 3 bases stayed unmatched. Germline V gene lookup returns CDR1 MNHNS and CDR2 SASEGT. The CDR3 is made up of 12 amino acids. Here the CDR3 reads CASWDSTYEQYF. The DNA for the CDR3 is TGTGCCAGCTGGGACAGCACCTACGAGCAGTACTTC.

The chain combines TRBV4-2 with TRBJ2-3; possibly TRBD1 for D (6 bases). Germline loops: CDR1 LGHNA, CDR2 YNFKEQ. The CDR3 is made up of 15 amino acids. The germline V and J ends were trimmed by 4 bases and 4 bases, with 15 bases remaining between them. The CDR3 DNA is TGTGCCAGCAGCCCCACGGCAGGGGTCGCAGATACGCAGTATTTT. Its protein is CASSPTAGVADTQYF.

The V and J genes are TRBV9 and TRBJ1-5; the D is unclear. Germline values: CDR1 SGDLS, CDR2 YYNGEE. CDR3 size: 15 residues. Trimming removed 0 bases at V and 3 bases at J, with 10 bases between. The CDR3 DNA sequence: TGTGCCAGCAGCGTAGGAGAGGGAGACAATCAGCCCCAGCATTTT. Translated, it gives CASSVGEGDNQPQHF.

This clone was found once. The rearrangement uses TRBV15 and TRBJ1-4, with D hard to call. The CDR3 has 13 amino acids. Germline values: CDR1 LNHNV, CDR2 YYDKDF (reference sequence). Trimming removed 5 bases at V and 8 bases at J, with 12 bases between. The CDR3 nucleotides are TGTGCCACCAGCGGGGTCATGGAAGAAAAACTGTTTTTT. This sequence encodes CATSGVMEEKLFF.

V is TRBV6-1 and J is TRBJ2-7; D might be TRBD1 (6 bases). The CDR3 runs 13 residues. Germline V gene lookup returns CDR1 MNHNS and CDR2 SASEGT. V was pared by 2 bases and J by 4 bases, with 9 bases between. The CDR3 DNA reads TGTGCCAGCAGTGAATACAGGGCTTACGAGCAGTACTTC. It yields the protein CASSEYRAYEQYF.

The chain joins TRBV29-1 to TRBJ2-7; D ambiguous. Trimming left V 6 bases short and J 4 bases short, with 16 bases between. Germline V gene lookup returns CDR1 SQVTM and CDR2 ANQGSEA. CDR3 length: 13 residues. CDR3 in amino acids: CSVAFDLPYEQYF. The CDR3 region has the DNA TGCAGCGTCGCTTTCGACCTGCCTTACGAGCAGTACTTC.